This entry lists 31 T cell receptor beta chains sequenced from one sample in a study of identical twins. TCRdb reprocessed the 5' RACE reads via MiXCR and lists one record per CDR3 protein. The sample consists of some 320,000 distinct CDR3 sequences, 12% of them appearing once. The same specimen was also included in a second study, on yellow fever vaccine responses in identical twins.

The specimen sequenced was CD8+ T cells sorted from blood. All receptors come from a young woman in good health.

V gene TRBV7-9 combines with J gene TRBJ1-4, with TRBD1 matching over 7 bases. With V trimmed by 5 bases and J by 7 bases, 7 bases remained unmatched. This CDR3 has 14 residues. Germline assignment: CDR1 SEHNR and CDR2 FQNEAQ (reference sequence). CDR3 DNA sequence: TGTGCCAGCAGCCCCTCAGGGGGGTTTGAAAAACTGTTTTTT. It encodes CASSPSGGFEKLFF.

This clonotype was seen ten or more times. The J gene is TRBJ2-1, the V gene TRBV7-9; 7 bases line up with TRBD2. The trim removed 2 bases at V and 1 base at J, leaving 2 bases unmatched. This CDR3 has 15 amino acids. Germline V gene data show CDR1 as SEHNR and CDR2 as FQNEAQ (reference sequence). CDR3 region: CASSLIGRSYNEQFF. The CDR3 nucleotides are TGTGCCAGCAGCTTAATCGGGAGGTCCTACAATGAGCAGTTCTTC.

This clonotype was recorded many times. This rearrangement joins TRBV11-1 to TRBJ2-2; D uncertain. V was pared by 0 bases and J by 4 bases, with 12 bases between. This CDR3 comprises 16 residues. From germline, CDR1 is SGHAT and CDR2 FQDESV (reference sequence). As DNA, the CDR3 is TGTGCCAGCAGCTTAGCCAGCGAGTTGATCACCGGGGAGCTGTTTTTT. This sequence encodes CASSLASELITGELFF.

This clonotype was seen ten or more times. The chain has TRBV12-3 or TRBV12-4 and TRBJ2-6, with D possibly being TRBD1 or TRBD2 (5 bases each). The CDR3 has 15 residues. The germline V and J ends were trimmed by 4 bases and 2 bases, with 9 bases remaining between them. The CDR3 loop reads CASSSGPPGANVLTF. Here the CDR3 DNA reads TGTGCCAGCAGTTCGGGGCCCCCTGGGGCCAACGTCCTGACTTTC.

This sequence joins TRBV9 and TRBJ2-1; D is perhaps TRBD1 or TRBD2 (5 bases each). The germline gives CDR1 SGDLS, CDR2 YYNGEE. With 0 bases removed from V and 4 bases from J, the gap between germline ends came to 14 bases. The CDR3 covers 16 residues. Here the CDR3 DNA reads TGTGCCAGCAGCGTAGAGGCTACGGGGCTATACAATGAGCAGTTCTTC. It encodes CASSVEATGLYNEQFF.

In its sample, this clonotype was seen many times. The J gene is TRBJ2-7, the V gene TRBV2; D remains ambiguous. The V gene lost 6 bases and the J gene lost 7 bases, with 16 bases spanning the gap. Germline CDR1 SNHLY, CDR2 FYNNEI. The CDR3 runs to 13 residues. CDR3 nucleotide sequence: TGTGCCAGCAGAGGCAGGACCTTAAGGGAGCAGTACTTC. Residues: CASRGRTLREQYF.

This clonotype came up a few times. The J gene is TRBJ2-7, the V gene TRBV20-1; 8 bases map to TRBD2. Trimming at V came to 4 bases and at J to 6 bases, leaving 11 bases not matched to a gene. Germline loops: CDR1 DFQATT, CDR2 SNEGSKA (reference sequence). The CDR3 spans 14 residues. Written as DNA, the CDR3 is TGCAGTGCTACTACCTTCGGGAGGGCCCCCGAGCAGTACTTC. This sequence encodes CSATTFGRAPEQYF.

There are many counts of this clonotype. This chain connects TRBV20-1 to TRBJ2-5; the D gene could be TRBD1 or TRBD2 (7 bases each). From germline, CDR1 is DFQATT and CDR2 SNEGSKA (reference sequence). The CDR3 has 13 residues. V lost 5 bases and J 5 bases, leaving 15 bases between the germline ends. CDR3 amino acids: CSAPRGGPETQYF. CDR3 nucleotide sequence: TGCAGTGCTCCCAGGGGGGGGCCGGAGACCCAGTACTTC.

This clonotype was observed many times. The chain recombines TRBV28 with TRBJ1-2, with D perhaps matching TRBD1 (5 bases). The CDR3 has 16 residues. With 1 base removed from V and 5 bases from J, the gap between germline ends came to 17 bases. The germline V gene encodes CDR1 MDHEN and CDR2 SYDVKM. CDR3 coding DNA: TGTGCCAGCAGTTTATTTTGGACCCGTCGGGGGTATGGCTACACCTTC. The encoded protein is CASSLFWTRRGYGYTF.

The chain has TRBV11-2 and TRBJ2-6, with 9 bases fitting TRBD1. CDR3 length: 20 residues. The J segment lost 0 bases and the V segment lost 5 bases, leaving 14 bases of the junction unmatched. Germline CDR1 and CDR2: SGHAT and FQNNGV. CDR3 DNA sequence: TGTGCCAGCAGCCTACTAACCGGGACAGGGTTATTCTCTGGGGCCAACGTCCTGACTTTC. It codes for CASSLLTGTGLFSGANVLTF.

This CDR3 reads CASSVEGTSQETQYF. For the CDR3, the DNA is TGTGCCAGCAGCGTAGAAGGGACAAGTCAAGAGACCCAGTACTTC. The chain employs TRBV9 and TRBJ2-5; D possibly corresponds to TRBD1 (6 bases). Germline V lookup: CDR1 SGDLS, CDR2 YYNGEE. This CDR3 contains 15 residues. V was clipped by 0 bases and J by 2 bases, with 11 bases between them.

V is TRBV28 and J is TRBJ2-7; TRBD1 might be the D (5 bases). The length of the CDR3 is 14 residues. Germline V CDR1 and CDR2: MDHEN, SYDVKM. Trimming took 5 bases from V and 5 from J, leaving 16 bases between them. CDR3 coding DNA: TGTGCCAGCAGTCCAGTAGGGGAAGAGGACGAGCAGTACTTC. Amino acids: CASSPVGEEDEQYF.

This clonotype has only a few counts. The chain employs TRBV5-6 and TRBJ2-1; 8 nucleotides agree with TRBD2. CDR1 is SGHDT and CDR2 is YYEEEE in the germline V gene. This CDR3 has 15 amino acids. Trimming removed 3 bases from V and 5 bases from J; junction bases left unmatched: 7. The CDR3 DNA follows: TGTGCCAGCAGCTCAAGCGGGGGCAGGGACAATGAGCAGTTCTTC. Encoded protein: CASSSSGGRDNEQFF.

The DNA for the CDR3 is TGCGCCAGCAGAGGGCAGGGTGACTCTGGGGCCAACGTCCTGACTTTC. This sequence encodes CASRGQGDSGANVLTF. The chain is built from TRBV5-1 and TRBJ2-6, with a tentative D call TRBD1 (5 bases). This CDR3 has 16 amino acids. From germline, CDR1 is SGHRS and CDR2 YFSETQ. V gave up 5 bases and J gave up 0 bases, with 12 bases separating them.

This clonotype has a handful of counts. V is TRBV12-3 or TRBV12-4 and J is TRBJ2-1; 12 bases fit TRBD2. Trimming cost V 1 base and J 8 bases; bases outside gene matches: 9. The CDR3 loop spans 17 amino acids. Here the CDR3 DNA reads TGTGCCAGCAGTTTAGGGACTAGCGGGAAGGTGGTCGATGAGCAGTTCTTC. Encoded protein: CASSLGTSGKVVDEQFF.

The J gene is TRBJ1-2, the V gene TRBV3-1; D possibly corresponds to TRBD1 (5 bases). From germline, CDR1 is LGHDT and CDR2 YNNKEL (reference sequence). V was cut by 0 bases and J by 2 bases, with 10 bases left in between. This CDR3 is 15 amino acids long. CDR3 loop: CASSQDRGRNYGYTF. CDR3 DNA sequence: TGTGCCAGCAGCCAAGATCGGGGGAGGAACTATGGCTACACCTTC.

This clonotype was picked up a small number of times. The chain uses TRBV6-4 and TRBJ2-5; 10 bases map to TRBD1. Germline values: CDR1 MRHNA, CDR2 SNTAGT. J was trimmed by 4 bases and V by 5 bases; bases with no gene match: 10. CDR3 length: 16 residues. The CDR3 here is CASSLTPGQGIETQYF. CDR3 bases: TGTGCCAGCAGTCTTACACCGGGACAGGGGATAGAGACCCAGTACTTC.

A few counts support this clonotype. Compared with germline, one end of the junction differs, possibly owing to a read error. J is TRBJ2-1 and V is TRBV14; D is ambiguous. The CDR3 is 13 amino acids. The germline gives CDR1 SGHDN, CDR2 FVKESK. The CDR3 DNA is TGTGCCAGCAGCCAAGCCAGACAAAATGGGCAGTTCTTC. Translation gives CASSQARQNGQFF.

This clonotype was seen a few times. CDR3 residues: CASSESAGATRHLNIQYF. The CDR3 DNA reads TGTGCCAGCAGCGAATCTGCGGGGGCCACCCGACACTTAAACATTCAGTACTTC. J is TRBJ2-4 and V is TRBV9, with a possible D match to TRBD2 (7 bases). V was clipped by 3 bases and J by 6 bases, with 25 bases between them. The length of the CDR3 is 18 residues. Germline CDR1 SGDLS, CDR2 YYNGEE.

This clonotype was observed a few times. The chain uses TRBV3-1 and TRBJ2-5; D not resolved. Trimming took 1 base from V and 0 from J, leaving 6 bases between them. CDR1 is LGHDT, CDR2 YNNKEL, per germline (reference sequence). CDR3 length equals 14 residues. This CDR3 is CASSQGTDQETQYF. The CDR3 DNA reads as TGTGCCAGCAGCCAAGGGACGGACCAAGAGACCCAGTACTTC.

The chain has TRBV27 and TRBJ2-3; 8 bases are a match to TRBD1. The CDR3 is 16 residues long. The germline CDR1 and CDR2 sequences are MNHEY and SMNVEV (reference sequence). Trimming at V came to 5 bases and at J to 2 bases, leaving 9 bases not matched to a gene. In DNA, the CDR3 is TGTGCCAGCAGTACCGGGACAGGATTCCTCACAGATACGCAGTATTTT. Its translation is CASSTGTGFLTDTQYF.

There are many counts of this clonotype. The genes are TRBV4-1 and TRBJ2-5; D gene ambiguous. Germline CDR1 is MGHRA and CDR2 is YSYEKL. This CDR3 region has 14 residues. Trimming took off 2 bases at V and 5 bases at J, with 12 bases between the two ends. The CDR3, as DNA: TGCGCCAGCAGCCAACTTATTCCTTGGGAGACCCAGTACTTC. This gives the protein CASSQLIPWETQYF.

The gene calls are TRBV12-3 or TRBV12-4 and TRBJ2-2; 9 bases match TRBD2. CDR3 length equals 15 residues. Losses at the gene ends were 6 bases for V and 2 bases for J; bases not matched to a gene: 4. DNA for the CDR3: TGTGCCAGCAGACGGACTAGCGAAAACACCGGGGAGCTGTTTTTT. Amino acid sequence: CASRRTSENTGELFF.

This clonotype was recorded a few times. The chain is built from TRBV9 and TRBJ2-1; D ambiguous. Trimming cost V 3 bases and J 8 bases, with 9 bases left between them. This CDR3 has 12 residues. The V gene's germline CDR1 is SGDLS and CDR2 YYNGEE. Written as DNA, the CDR3 is TGTGCCAGCAGCGAGACCTTCGATGAGCAGTTCTTC. It codes for CASSETFDEQFF.

V gene TRBV6-1 combines with J gene TRBJ1-4; 11 nucleotides align to TRBD1. In germline, CDR1 is MNHNS, CDR2 SASEGT. V was pared by 5 bases and J by 6 bases, with 8 bases of the junction left unmatched. The CDR3 totals 16 residues. The CDR3 is CASSPWTGGFYEKLFF. CDR3 nucleotides: TGTGCCAGCAGTCCGTGGACAGGGGGCTTTTATGAAAAACTGTTTTTT.

The chain has TRBV7-9 and TRBJ2-2; no reliable D call. The CDR3 is made up of 15 amino acids. The germline V gene has CDR1 SEHNR and CDR2 FQNEAQ (reference sequence). V was clipped by 2 bases and J by 2 bases, with 9 bases between them. The CDR3 sequence: CASSLNLGNTGELFF. CDR3 bases: TGTGCCAGCAGCTTAAATCTTGGCAACACCGGGGAGCTGTTTTTT.

DNA of the CDR3: TGTGCCAGCAGCTTAGAGGTATGGGAGCAGTTCTTC. This sequence encodes CASSLEVWEQFF. The J gene is TRBJ2-1, the V gene TRBV7-9, with D hard to call. CDR3 size: 12 residues. Trimming stripped 1 base from V and 10 bases from J, with 8 bases between. Germline V gene data show CDR1 as SEHNR and CDR2 as FQNEAQ (reference sequence). Combining the CDR3 with reference TRBV7-9 and TRBJ2-1 gives the whole variable domain DTGVSQNPRHKITKRGQNVTFRCDPISEHNRLYWYRQTLGQGPEFLTYFQNEAQLEKSRLLSDRFSAERPKGSFSTLEIQRTEQGDSAMYLCASSLEVWEQFFGPGTRLTVL.

This clonotype has only a few counts. The chain links TRBV7-8 to TRBJ2-3; D is possibly TRBD2 (7 bases). The CDR3 sequence is 16 residues long. Per the germline V gene, CDR1 is SGHVS and CDR2 is FQNEAQ. V lost 4 bases, J lost 3 bases, and 17 bases lay in between. The CDR3 sequence: CASSYRRGAKTDTQYF. DNA for the CDR3: TGTGCCAGCAGCTACCGTCGGGGGGCAAAGACAGATACGCAGTATTTT.

This clonotype has more than one count but fewer than ten. The DNA for the CDR3 is TGTGCCAGCAGCTTAACAGGGAAACTGTTTTTT. Translating it yields CASSLTGKLFF. V is TRBV7-6 and J is TRBJ1-4; a possible D gene is TRBD1 (6 bases). CDR1 and CDR2 from the germline V gene are SGHVS and FNYEAQ. The length of the CDR3 is 11 residues. V dropped 2 bases and J dropped 11 bases, with 6 bases sitting between them.

This chain joins TRBV10-3 and TRBJ1-3; TRBD1 might be the D (6 bases). V lost 6 bases, J lost 0 bases, and 9 bases lay in between. Germline values: CDR1 ENHRY, CDR2 SYGVKD. The length of the CDR3 is 14 residues. The CDR3 region is CAISIRGSGNTIYF. In nucleotides, the CDR3 is TGTGCCATCAGCATCAGGGGCTCTGGAAACACCATATATTTT.

There are many counts of this clonotype. V is TRBV6-1 and J is TRBJ1-1, with TRBD1 matching over 7 bases. Germline V gives CDR1 MNHNS, CDR2 SASEGT. This CDR3 contains 14 residues. After removal of 5 bases from V and 6 bases from J, the junction contained 9 bases not matched to a gene. Written as DNA, the CDR3 is TGTGCCAGCAGTAAAAGGGGGCTGTACGCTGAAGCTTTCTTT. Amino acid sequence: CASSKRGLYAEAFF.